A selection of T cell receptor beta chains follows, all from one sample in a study of blood T cells in healthy people across ages. TCRdb analysed the 5' RACE reads with MiXCR anew, one entry per CDR3 protein. The table lists around 1,700,000 distinct CDR3 sequences, roughly 27% of them singletons. The specimen sequenced was blood. The receptors derive from a woman aged 30 to 39 in good health. CDR3s include the opening cysteine and the closing phenylalanine or tryptophan. Rows give clone size only sometimes, using once, few, many, or a class for an expanded clone.

abundance: NA; j_gene: TRBJ1-2; v_gene: TRBV28; CDR3aa: CASSFWRGDGYTF
abundance: few; j_gene: TRBJ2-6; v_gene: TRBV28; CDR3aa: CASSSLPHSGANVLTF
abundance: NA; j_gene: TRBJ1-4; v_gene: TRBV5-1; CDR3aa: CASSRTRGPNEKLFF
abundance: NA; j_gene: TRBJ2-2; v_gene: TRBV7-3; CDR3aa: CASSATETGELFF
abundance: NA; j_gene: TRBJ2-7; v_gene: TRBV2; CDR3aa: CASRGTRGSNEQYF
abundance: NA; j_gene: TRBJ2-7; v_gene: TRBV5-1; CDR3aa: CASSSEGPGQDSYEQYF
abundance: few; j_gene: TRBJ1-1; v_gene: TRBV5-1; CDR3aa: CASSSTFTEAFF
abundance: many; j_gene: TRBJ2-6; v_gene: TRBV20-1; CDR3aa: CSARLTGKGSGANVLTF
abundance: NA; j_gene: TRBJ1-6; v_gene: TRBV20-1; CDR3aa: CSASDRGSNSPLHF
abundance: NA; j_gene: TRBJ2-4; v_gene: TRBV12-3/TRBV12-4; CDR3aa: CASSLAGTTGAKNIQYF
abundance: few; j_gene: TRBJ2-4; v_gene: TRBV2; CDR3aa: CASSFGTTIAKNIQYF
abundance: few; j_gene: TRBJ1-1; v_gene: TRBV7-2; CDR3aa: CASSFAGPSTEAFF
abundance: few; j_gene: TRBJ2-1; v_gene: TRBV5-1; CDR3aa: CASSLAAGGDYNEQFF
abundance: NA; j_gene: TRBJ2-5; v_gene: TRBV12-3/TRBV12-4; CDR3aa: CASSLIAGAETQYF
abundance: many; j_gene: TRBJ2-7; v_gene: TRBV5-1; CDR3aa: CASSPAGLQYF
abundance: NA; j_gene: TRBJ2-3; v_gene: TRBV20-1; CDR3aa: CSTRAGGSADTQYF
abundance: many; j_gene: TRBJ2-7; v_gene: TRBV9; CDR3aa: CASSVGGQGLEQYF
abundance: once; j_gene: TRBJ2-3; v_gene: TRBV28; CDR3aa: CASSHNPGRGGTDTQYF
abundance: NA; j_gene: NA; v_gene: TRBV3-1; CDR3aa: CASSARTGGFYEQYF
abundance: NA; j_gene: TRBJ2-7; v_gene: TRBV6-6; CDR3aa: CASSYQGRPYEQYF
abundance: many; j_gene: TRBJ2-7; v_gene: TRBV7-2; CDR3aa: CASSLSTSGRNYEQYF
abundance: NA; j_gene: TRBJ2-3; v_gene: TRBV15; CDR3aa: CATSRERAGGTDTQYF
abundance: NA; j_gene: TRBJ2-2; v_gene: TRBV5-1; CDR3aa: CASIPPGSSTGELFF
abundance: few; j_gene: TRBJ2-1; v_gene: TRBV5-8; CDR3aa: CASSLFRGPGDEQFF
abundance: NA; j_gene: TRBJ2-1; v_gene: TRBV5-1; CDR3aa: CASSGTTGTSRLEQFF
abundance: NA; j_gene: TRBJ2-7; v_gene: TRBV5-1; CDR3aa: CASSGSQGGIYEQYF